This T cell receptor beta chain was recorded in a study of T cell responses to AZD1222 COVID-19 vaccine. Regarding the study as a whole: Across spike, vaccine-associated CD4 TCRs were found, dominant at 160-218 and 743-854.

Sequenced by immunoSEQ multiplex PCR; TCRdb stores in-frame clones only, minus some. The table includes approximately 100,000 clones, approximately 88% detected once. About this clone itself: Its antigen is not identified.

V trimming: 8 bases; J trimming: 10 bases; junction bases outside the gene matches: 9. The germline V gene has CDR1 MNHEY and CDR2 SMNVEV (reference sequence). There are 14 residues in the CDR3. This chain uses TRBV27 with TRBJ1-6, with 9 nucleotides matching TRBD1. The receptor was derived from an adult in good health. Sample: peripheral blood, taken on day 0 of MenACWY control vaccination. CDR3 residues: CASLPGTGLSPLHF. For the CDR3, the DNA is TGTGCCAGCCTCCCGGGGACAGGGTTATCACCCCTCCACTTT.